This section outlines one T cell receptor beta chain sequence together with its context. Its antigen is unknown. This sample is part of a study of regulatory and conventional T cells in RAG deficiency. Regarding the study as a whole: Shorter CDR3s in all patient subsets; >90% Treg-Tconv overlap in Omenn. In Omenn syndrome, sorted "Tregs" may be peripherally activated cells.

Blood CD4+ CD25-low CD127-high conventional T cells supplied the genomic DNA template. The data were produced by immunoSEQ multiplex PCR, yet TCRdb's version contains in-frame clones alone and is incomplete. This table has roughly 35,000 clones, 76% appearing once. This CDR3 has 16 residues. With 4 bases clipped from V and 2 bases from J, the junction kept 10 bases outside the gene matches. The germline gives CDR1 SGHRS, CDR2 YFSETQ. The data also belong to a second study, concerning regulatory T cells. This second study says: Primers: 52 TRBV forward and 13 TRBJ reverse. In patients, unique TRB V-J pairs were restricted and V/J usage skewed, especially in Tregs.

The receptor comes from a human donor in good health. The chain employs TRBV5-1 and TRBJ2-3, with 7 bases fitting TRBD2. Sequenced: CD4+ effector T cells sorted from blood. The CDR3 region has the DNA TGCGCCAGCAGCCCGGGCGCTAGCGGAGCCACAGATACGCAGTATTTT. Encoded protein: CASSPGASGATDTQYF.